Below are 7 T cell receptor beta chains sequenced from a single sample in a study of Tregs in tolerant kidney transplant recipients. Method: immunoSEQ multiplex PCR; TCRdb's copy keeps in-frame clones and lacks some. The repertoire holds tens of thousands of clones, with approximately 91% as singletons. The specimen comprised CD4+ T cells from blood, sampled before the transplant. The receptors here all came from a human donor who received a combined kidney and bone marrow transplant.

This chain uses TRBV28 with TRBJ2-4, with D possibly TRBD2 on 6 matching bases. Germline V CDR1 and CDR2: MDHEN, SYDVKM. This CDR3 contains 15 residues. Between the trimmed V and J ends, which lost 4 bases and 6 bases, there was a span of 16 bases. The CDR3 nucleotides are TGTGCCAGCAGTTCTGTGGGGGGTGTTGGAAACATTCAGTACTTC. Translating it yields CASSSVGGVGNIQYF.

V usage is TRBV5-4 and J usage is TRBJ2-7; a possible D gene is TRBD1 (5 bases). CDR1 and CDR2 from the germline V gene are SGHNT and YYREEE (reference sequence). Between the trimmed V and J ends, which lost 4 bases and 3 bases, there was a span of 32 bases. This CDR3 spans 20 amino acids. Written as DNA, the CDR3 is TGTGCCAGCAGCCCCCGCGGAGTCCCCCGGACAATACCCCCGGACTACGAGCAGTACTTC. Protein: CASSPRGVPRTIPPDYEQYF. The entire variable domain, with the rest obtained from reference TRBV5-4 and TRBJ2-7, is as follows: ETGVTQSPTHLIKTRGQQVTLRCSSQSGHNTVSWYQQALGQGPQFIFQYYREEENGRGNFPPRFSGLQFPNYSSELNVNALELDDSALYLCASSPRGVPRTIPPDYEQYFGPGTRLTVT.

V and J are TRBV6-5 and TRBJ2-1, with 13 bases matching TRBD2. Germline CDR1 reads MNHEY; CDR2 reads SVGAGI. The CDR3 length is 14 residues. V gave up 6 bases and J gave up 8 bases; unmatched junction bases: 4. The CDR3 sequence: CASRTGLAGDEQFF. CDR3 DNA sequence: TGTGCCAGCAGGACTGGACTAGCGGGAGATGAGCAGTTCTTC.

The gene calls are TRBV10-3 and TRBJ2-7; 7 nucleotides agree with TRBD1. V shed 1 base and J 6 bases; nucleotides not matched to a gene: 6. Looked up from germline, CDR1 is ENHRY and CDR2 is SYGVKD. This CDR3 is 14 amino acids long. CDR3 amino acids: CAISECRQGCEQYF. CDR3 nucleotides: TGTGCCATCAGTGAGTGCCGACAGGGCTGCGAGCAGTACTTC.

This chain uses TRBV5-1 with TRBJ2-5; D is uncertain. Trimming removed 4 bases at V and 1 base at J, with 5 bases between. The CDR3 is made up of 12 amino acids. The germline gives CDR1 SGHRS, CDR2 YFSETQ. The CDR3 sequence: CASSGPQETQYF. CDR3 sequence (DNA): TGCGCCAGCAGCGGGCCCCAAGAGACCCAGTACTTC.

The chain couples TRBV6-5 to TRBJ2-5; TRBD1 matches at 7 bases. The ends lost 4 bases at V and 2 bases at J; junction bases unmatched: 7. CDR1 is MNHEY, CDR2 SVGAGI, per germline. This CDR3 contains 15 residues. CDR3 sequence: CASSSQTGWQETQYF. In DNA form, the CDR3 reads TGTGCCAGCAGTTCCCAGACAGGGTGGCAAGAGACCCAGTACTTC.

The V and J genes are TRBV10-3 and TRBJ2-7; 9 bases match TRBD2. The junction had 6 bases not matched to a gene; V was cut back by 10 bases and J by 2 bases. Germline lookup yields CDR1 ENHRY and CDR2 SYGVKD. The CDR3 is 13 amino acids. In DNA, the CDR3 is TGTGCCACCACGACTAGCGGAACCTACGAGCAGTACTTC. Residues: CATTTSGTYEQYF.